The next 28 T cell receptor beta chains were all read from a single sample in a study of regulatory T cells in long-lasting Graves disease. Arm-PCR with iRepertoire HTBI primers amplified the CDR3 regions for these TCR beta libraries. TCRdb reprocessed the multiplex PCR reads via MiXCR and lists one record per CDR3 protein. Here the sample spans approximately 350,000 distinct CDR3 sequences, about 12% being singletons. This sample's time point: newly diagnosed GD, antithyroid drugs for less than 3 months. Generation of the TCR library employed RNA extracted from PBMCs. These data were also filed under a second study, of T cells in Graves' hyperthyroidism and ophthalmopathy.

This specimen consisted of peripheral blood mononuclear cells (PBMCs), obtained at new diagnosis, from a patient treated with antithyroid drugs. The origin of the receptors is a woman younger than 35 with Graves disease.

This clonotype was observed at least ten times. The chain carries TRBV7-9 and TRBJ2-3, with D tentatively TRBD2 (5 bases). The CDR3 consists of 14 residues. The germline V gene has CDR1 SEHNR and CDR2 FQNEAQ (reference sequence). Between the trimmed V and J ends, which lost 2 bases and 5 bases, there was a span of 11 bases. CDR3 protein: CASSLSSEGDTQYF. The CDR3 DNA is TGTGCCAGCAGCTTATCGTCAGAGGGAGATACGCAGTATTTT. Variable domain in full (rest from reference TRBV7-9 and TRBJ2-3): DTGVSQNPRHKITKRGQNVTFRCDPISEHNRLYWYRQTLGQGPEFLTYFQNEAQLEKSRLLSDRFSAERPKGSFSTLEIQRTEQGDSAMYLCASSLSSEGDTQYFGPGTRLTVL.

This clonotype was picked up many times. The chain carries TRBV20-1 and TRBJ1-2; TRBD1 agrees at 8 bases. Trimming took 3 bases from V and 4 from J; bases not matched to a gene: 10. CDR1 and CDR2 (germline): DFQATT, SNEGSKA (reference sequence). This CDR3 region has 15 residues. CDR3 amino acids: CSASPGGTGLYGYTF. CDR3 coding DNA: TGCAGTGCTAGTCCGGGTGGGACAGGTCTCTATGGCTACACCTTC.

Turning to this clonotype: This clone may be a read error of a much larger clone one base away. The chain recombines TRBV7-2 with TRBJ2-3; D is unresolved. The CDR3 sequence is 15 residues long. Germline lookup yields CDR1 SGHTA and CDR2 FQGNSA. Trimming took off 4 bases at V and 5 bases at J, with 16 bases between the two ends. CDR3 DNA: TGTGCCAGCAGCTCAAATTTCCAACCGTTAGATACGCAGTATTTT. Its protein is CASSSNFQPLDTQYF.

The table lists this clonotype with a few counts. The chain joins TRBV6-2 or TRBV6-3 to TRBJ2-5; tentative D call: TRBD2 (5 bases). The CDR3 has 17 residues. The V gene's germline CDR1 is MNHEY and CDR2 SVGEGT. V dropped 2 bases and J dropped 2 bases, with 18 bases sitting between them. This CDR3 is CASSYLRGGPGQETQYF. CDR3 nucleotides: TGTGCCAGCAGTTACCTCCGGGGTGGTCCCGGGCAAGAGACCCAGTACTTC.

This clonotype was seen many times. V and J are TRBV6-1 and TRBJ2-1; maybe TRBD2 (6 bases). CDR3 length equals 13 residues. CDR1 is MNHNS, CDR2 SASEGT, per germline. With 6 bases removed from V and 3 bases from J, the gap between germline ends came to 9 bases. CDR3 residues: CASRGGHYNEQFF. The CDR3 DNA reads as TGTGCCAGCAGGGGAGGCCACTACAATGAGCAGTTCTTC.

Regarding this clonotype: A much larger clone sits a single nucleotide away, making a read error possible. This chain links TRBV6-2 or TRBV6-3 with TRBJ2-7; weak D call: TRBD1 (6 bases). CDR1 is MNHEY, CDR2 SVGEGT, per germline. CDR3 length: 12 residues. The V and J ends lost 6 bases and 3 bases respectively, with 9 bases between them. The CDR3 sequence: CASSGQSYEQYF. The CDR3 DNA follows: TGTGCCAGCAGCGGACAGAGCTACGAGCAGTACTTC.

This clonotype was observed many times. This chain connects TRBV3-1 to TRBJ2-2, with TRBD1 matching over 8 bases. Germline trimming cut 4 bases from V and 6 bases from J; bases unmatched to any gene: 4. The CDR3 contains 14 residues. From germline, CDR1 is LGHDT and CDR2 YNNKEL (reference sequence). The CDR3 reads CASSLSGGPGELFF. CDR3 nucleotide sequence: TGTGCCAGCAGCCTATCAGGGGGCCCCGGGGAGCTGTTTTTT.

V and J are TRBV28 and TRBJ2-3, with 8 bases aligning to TRBD1. The CDR3 totals 16 residues. The trim removed 0 bases at V and 1 base at J, leaving 3 bases unmatched. Germline V gene lookup returns CDR1 MDHEN and CDR2 SYDVKM. CDR3 DNA sequence: TGTGCCAGCAGTTTATGGTCGACAGGGGGCACAGATACGCAGTATTTT. Translated, it gives CASSLWSTGGTDTQYF. The full variable domain, completed using reference TRBV28 and TRBJ2-3, is DVKVTQSSRYLVKRTGEKVFLECVQDMDHENMFWYRQDPGLGLRLIYFSYDVKMKEKGDIPEGYSVSREKKERFSLILESASTNQTSMYLCASSLWSTGGTDTQYFGPGTRLTVL.

This clonotype was counted many times. The chain couples TRBV7-8 to TRBJ2-1; TRBD1 aligns across 8 bases. The CDR3 has 15 residues. The V and J ends lost 4 bases and 12 bases, in that order; junction bases with no gene match: 14. The germline CDR1 and CDR2 sequences are SGHVS and FQNEAQ. DNA of the CDR3: TGTGCCAGCAGCTCGTCGGGACAGGACGTTCGGGGGCAGTTCTTC. Its protein product is CASSSSGQDVRGQFF.

This clonotype was detected a few times. This sequence joins TRBV20-1 and TRBJ2-5; TRBD2 agrees at 10 bases. The germline V gene has CDR1 DFQATT and CDR2 SNEGSKA (reference sequence). V lost 1 base, J lost 4 bases, and 9 bases stayed unmatched. The CDR3 contains 16 residues. CDR3 coding DNA: TGCAGTGCTAGAGGGGTGATAGCGGGAGGTTCAGAGACCCAGTACTTC. Protein sequence: CSARGVIAGGSETQYF.

This clonotype has only a few counts. The chain links TRBV7-9 to TRBJ1-2; 9 nucleotides match TRBD1. CDR3 size: 16 residues. V lost 6 bases to trimming and J lost 8 bases; unmatched junction nucleotides: 16. Germline V gene lookup returns CDR1 SEHNR and CDR2 FQNEAQ (reference sequence). Here the CDR3 DNA reads TGTGCCAGCAGTTCACGTTCGCGGGACAGGGAAAGAGGCTACACCTTC. This translates into CASSSRSRDRERGYTF.

Many counts were recorded for this clonotype. The chain links TRBV15 to TRBJ1-1; D is uncertain. The CDR3 extends over 11 amino acids. The germline V gene has CDR1 LNHNV and CDR2 YYDKDF (reference sequence). V lost 6 bases and J 8 bases, leaving 10 bases between the germline ends. The CDR3 DNA reads TGTGCCACCAGAACCTCAGTCGAAGCTTTCTTT. Protein sequence: CATRTSVEAFF.

In this sample, this clonotype turned up a few times. V gene TRBV4-3 combines with J gene TRBJ1-5; D is possibly TRBD1 (6 bases). CDR1 and CDR2 (germline): LGHNA, YSLEER. The V end was cut by 0 bases, the J end by 9 bases, with 15 bases between. This CDR3 is 15 amino acids long. The CDR3 here is CASSQEWGPPAPQHF. The CDR3 DNA follows: TGCGCCAGCAGCCAAGAGTGGGGGCCTCCGGCGCCCCAGCATTTT.

This clonotype was detected ten times or more. This chain connects TRBV14 to TRBJ2-3, with D possibly matching TRBD1 (6 bases). The CDR3 sequence is 14 residues long. V lost 1 base and J 6 bases, leaving 11 bases between the germline ends. CDR1 is SGHDN and CDR2 is FVKESK in the germline V gene. The CDR3 spells CASSQGRGTDTQYF. The CDR3 DNA reads as TGTGCCAGCAGCCAAGGAAGGGGGACGGATACGCAGTATTTT.

This clonotype has a count of ten or more. V gene TRBV7-9 combines with J gene TRBJ2-7, with 11 bases aligning to TRBD2. CDR1 is SEHNR and CDR2 is FQNEAQ in the germline V gene (reference sequence). V shed 3 bases, J shed 3 bases, and the junction held 4 bases outside the gene matches. The CDR3 totals 15 residues. The CDR3 loop reads CASSFGLAGFYEQYV. The CDR3 region has the DNA TGTGCCAGCAGCTTTGGACTAGCGGGCTTCTACGAGCAGTACGTC.

This clonotype was observed many times. The chain is built from TRBV11-3 and TRBJ2-1; no firm D call. Trimming removed 3 bases at V and 7 bases at J, with 13 bases between. From germline, CDR1 is SGHNT and CDR2 YENEEA. The CDR3 has 14 residues. In DNA, the CDR3 is TGTGCCAGCAGCTTCCAAGGTAATCCAAATGAGCAGTTCTTC. It yields the protein CASSFQGNPNEQFF. Full variable domain (remainder filled in from reference TRBV11-3 and TRBJ2-1): EAGVVQSPRYKIIEKKQPVAFWCNPISGHNTLYWYLQNLGQGPELLIRYENEEAVDDSQLPKDRFSAERLKGVDSTLKIQPAELGDSAVYLCASSFQGNPNEQFFGPGTRLTVL.

This clonotype was seen ten or more times. The J gene is TRBJ2-1, the V gene TRBV5-1; 11 bases map to TRBD2. Germline CDR1 reads SGHRS; CDR2 reads YFSETQ. CDR3 length: 15 amino acids. V lost 4 bases to trimming and J lost 5 bases; unmatched junction nucleotides: 5. CDR3 loop: CASSAGTSGHNEQFF. The CDR3 DNA sequence: TGCGCCAGCAGCGCCGGGACTAGCGGTCACAATGAGCAGTTCTTC. Drawing the rest from reference TRBV5-1 and TRBJ2-1, the complete variable domain is KAGVTQTPRYLIKTRGQQVTLSCSPISGHRSVSWYQQTPGQGLQFLFEYFSETQRNKGNFPGRFSGRQFSNSRSEMNVSTLELGDSALYLCASSAGTSGHNEQFFGPGTRLTVL.

This clonotype was observed many times. This chain connects TRBV11-2 to TRBJ2-2, with 10 bases that match TRBD2. Per germline, CDR1 SGHAT and CDR2 FQNNGV. J gave up 2 bases and V 8 bases, and 2 bases lay outside the gene matches. The CDR3 has 14 residues. In DNA form, the CDR3 reads TGTGCCAGCCGGACTAGCGGTAACACCGGGGAGCTGTTTTTT. This encodes CASRTSGNTGELFF. The full variable domain, completed using reference TRBV11-2 and TRBJ2-2, is EAGVAQSPRYKIIEKRQSVAFWCNPISGHATLYWYQQILGQGPKLLIQFQNNGVVDDSQLPKDRFSAERLKGVDSTLKIQPAKLEDSAVYLCASRTSGNTGELFFGEGSRLTVL.

Many counts were recorded for this clonotype. The rearrangement uses TRBV6-2 or TRBV6-3 and TRBJ2-3; 7 bases align to TRBD2. CDR3 size: 13 residues. V dropped 7 bases and J dropped 9; count of bases not matched to a gene: 10. CDR1 is MNHEY and CDR2 is SVGEGT in the germline V gene. CDR3 in amino acids: CASNQLAGLTQYF. The CDR3 DNA follows: TGTGCCAGCAACCAATTAGCGGGTCTAACGCAGTATTTT.

This clonotype was seen only a few times. The genes are TRBV20-1 and TRBJ1-4; D gene uncertain. This CDR3 is 14 amino acids long. Trimming shortened V by 0 bases and J by 6 bases, and 11 bases separated the two germline ends. Germline loops: CDR1 DFQATT, CDR2 SNEGSKA (reference sequence). CDR3 residues: CSARDETYHEKLFF. The CDR3 DNA follows: TGCAGTGCTAGAGACGAGACCTACCATGAAAAACTGTTTTTT.

This clonotype came up many times. V and J are TRBV6-2 or TRBV6-3 and TRBJ1-1, with a tentative D call TRBD1 (5 bases). The CDR3 is made up of 15 amino acids. Germline V gene sequence: CDR1 MNHEY, CDR2 SVGEGT. V lost 2 bases to trimming and J lost 5 bases, with 15 bases between them. The CDR3 sequence is CASSYRGAARTEAFF. The CDR3 DNA reads as TGTGCCAGCAGTTACAGAGGGGCGGCGAGGACTGAAGCTTTCTTT.

This clonotype was counted at least ten times. The chain has TRBV12-3 or TRBV12-4 and TRBJ2-3; the D is unclear. CDR3 length: 11 amino acids. V shed 3 bases and J shed 10 bases, with 8 bases lying between them. The CDR3 DNA follows: TGTGCCAGCAGTTTGGGTATGCCGCAGTATTTT. Protein product: CASSLGMPQYF.

This clonotype was seen many times. V and J are TRBV11-1 and TRBJ2-7, with D perhaps given as TRBD1 or TRBD2 (5 bases each). The CDR3 loop spans 14 amino acids. Trimming cost V 4 bases and J 4 bases, with 14 bases left between them. Germline V gene lookup returns CDR1 SGHAT and CDR2 FQDESV (reference sequence). The CDR3 sequence: CASSSTGTLYEQYF. CDR3 nucleotides: TGTGCCAGCAGCTCTACCGGGACGCTGTACGAGCAGTACTTC.

The table lists this clonotype with a few counts. This chain uses TRBV9 with TRBJ1-5; maybe TRBD1 (6 bases). CDR3 length equals 15 residues. Germline CDR1 reads SGDLS; CDR2 reads YYNGEE. V lost 3 bases and J lost 5, with 15 bases in between. CDR3 DNA sequence: TGTGCCAGCAGCGAAACGGGGGCTGGGGATCAGCCCCAGCATTTT. This codes for CASSETGAGDQPQHF.

This clonotype was seen a handful of times. The chain recombines TRBV11-1 with TRBJ2-7, with D possibly being TRBD2 (6 bases). The CDR3 is made up of 12 amino acids. Germline values: CDR1 SGHAT, CDR2 FQDESV (reference sequence). V was pared by 8 bases and J by 2 bases, with 10 bases between. The CDR3 loop is CASRGEAYEQYF. The CDR3 DNA reads as TGTGCCAGCCGAGGGGAGGCCTACGAGCAGTACTTC.

This clonotype was observed a handful of times. Just one base apart from a much larger clone, this may be a read error. V usage is TRBV20-1 and J usage is TRBJ2-3, with D possibly matching TRBD1 (6 bases). CDR3 length equals 14 residues. Germline assignment: CDR1 DFQATT and CDR2 SNEGSKA (reference sequence). V lost 6 bases, J lost 2 bases, and 15 bases lay in between. The CDR3 DNA reads TGCAGTGCAACTGAGGACAGTAACACAGATACGCAGTATTTT. As protein: CSATEDSNTDTQYF.

The chain joins TRBV9 to TRBJ2-3, with D hard to call. Trimming left V 3 bases short and J 0 bases short, with 11 bases between. The length of the CDR3 is 15 residues. The V gene's germline CDR1 is SGDLS and CDR2 YYNGEE. The CDR3 nucleotides are TGTGCCAGCAGCGAGGGCAGGCCGAGCACAGATACGCAGTATTTT. Encoded protein: CASSEGRPSTDTQYF. Full variable domain (rest looked up from reference TRBV9 and TRBJ2-3): DSGVTQTPKHLITATGQRVTLRCSPRSGDLSVYWYQQSLDQGLQFLIQYYNGEERAKGNILERFSAQQFPDLHSELNLSSLELGDSALYFCASSEGRPSTDTQYFGPGTRLTVL.

The CDR3 DNA follows: TGTGCCAGCAGCTTAGCTATCCGACCCGATGAGCAGTTCTTC. This translates into CASSLAIRPDEQFF. This sequence joins TRBV7-9 and TRBJ2-1; D gene unclear. The CDR3 runs to 14 residues. With 0 bases removed from V and 8 bases from J, the gap between germline ends came to 11 bases. Germline CDR1 reads SEHNR; CDR2 reads FQNEAQ (reference sequence). Supplemented by reference TRBV7-9 and TRBJ2-1, the full variable domain reads DTGVSQNPRHKITKRGQNVTFRCDPISEHNRLYWYRQTLGQGPEFLTYFQNEAQLEKSRLLSDRFSAERPKGSFSTLEIQRTEQGDSAMYLCASSLAIRPDEQFFGPGTRLTVL.